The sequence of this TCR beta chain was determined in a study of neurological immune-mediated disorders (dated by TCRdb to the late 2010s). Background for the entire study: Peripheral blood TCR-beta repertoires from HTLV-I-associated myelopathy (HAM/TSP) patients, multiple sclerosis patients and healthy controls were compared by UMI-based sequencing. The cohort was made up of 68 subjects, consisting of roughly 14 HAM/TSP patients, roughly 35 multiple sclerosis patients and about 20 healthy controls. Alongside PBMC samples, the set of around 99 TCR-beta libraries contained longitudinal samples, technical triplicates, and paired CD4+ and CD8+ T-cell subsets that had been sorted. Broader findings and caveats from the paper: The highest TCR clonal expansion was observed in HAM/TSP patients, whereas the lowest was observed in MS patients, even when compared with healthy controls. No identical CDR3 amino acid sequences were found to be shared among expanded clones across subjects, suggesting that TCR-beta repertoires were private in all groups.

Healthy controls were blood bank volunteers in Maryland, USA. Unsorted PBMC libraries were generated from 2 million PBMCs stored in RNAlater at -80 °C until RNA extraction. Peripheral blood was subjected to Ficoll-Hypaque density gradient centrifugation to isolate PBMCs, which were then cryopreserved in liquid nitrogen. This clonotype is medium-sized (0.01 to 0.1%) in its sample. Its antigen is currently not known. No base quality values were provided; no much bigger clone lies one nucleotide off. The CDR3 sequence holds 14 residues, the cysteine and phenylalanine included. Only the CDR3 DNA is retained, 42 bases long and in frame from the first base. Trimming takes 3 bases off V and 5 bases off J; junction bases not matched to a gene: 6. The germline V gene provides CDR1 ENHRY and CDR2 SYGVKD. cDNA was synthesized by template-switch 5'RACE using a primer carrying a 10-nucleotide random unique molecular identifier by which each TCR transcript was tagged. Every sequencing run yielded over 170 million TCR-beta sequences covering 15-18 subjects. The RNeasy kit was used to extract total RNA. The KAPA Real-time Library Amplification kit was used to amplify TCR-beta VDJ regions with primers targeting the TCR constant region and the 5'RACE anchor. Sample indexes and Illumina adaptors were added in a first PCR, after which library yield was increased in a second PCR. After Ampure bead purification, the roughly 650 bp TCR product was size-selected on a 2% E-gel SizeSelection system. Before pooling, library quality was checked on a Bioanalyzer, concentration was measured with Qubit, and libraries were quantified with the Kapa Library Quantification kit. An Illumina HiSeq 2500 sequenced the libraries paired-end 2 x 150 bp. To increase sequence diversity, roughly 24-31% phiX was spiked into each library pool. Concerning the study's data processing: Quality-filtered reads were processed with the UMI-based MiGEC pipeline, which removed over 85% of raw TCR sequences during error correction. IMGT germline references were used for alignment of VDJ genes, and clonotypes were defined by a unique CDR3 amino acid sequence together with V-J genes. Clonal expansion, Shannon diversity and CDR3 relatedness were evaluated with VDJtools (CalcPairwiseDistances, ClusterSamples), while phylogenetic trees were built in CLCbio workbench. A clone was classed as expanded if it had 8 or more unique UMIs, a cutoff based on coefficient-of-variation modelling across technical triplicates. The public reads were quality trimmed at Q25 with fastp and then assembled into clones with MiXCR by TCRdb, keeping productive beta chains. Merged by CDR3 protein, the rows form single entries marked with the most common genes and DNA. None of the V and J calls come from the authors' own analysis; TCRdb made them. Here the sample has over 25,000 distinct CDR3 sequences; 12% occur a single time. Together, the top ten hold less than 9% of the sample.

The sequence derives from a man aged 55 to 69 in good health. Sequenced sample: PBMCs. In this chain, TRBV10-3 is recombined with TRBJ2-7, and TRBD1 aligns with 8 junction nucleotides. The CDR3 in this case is CAISELDRVHEQYF. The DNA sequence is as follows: TGTGCCATCAGTGAATTGGACAGGGTCCACGAGCAGTACTTC.